This T cell receptor (beta chain) was profiled in a study of blood T cell repertoires in COVID-19. Turning to the study itself: Specimens from acute and convalescent COVID-19 originated in the United States, Italy and Spain.

Authors' analysis steps: Quantification of nucleated cells was approximated via reference gene primer amplification. Sequenced by immunoSEQ multiplex PCR; TCRdb stores in-frame clones only, minus some. The DNA gave D and trimming, while V, J and clone size come from that table. This sample has about 160,000 clones, with around 87% found just once. In Seattle, patients joined the study during active infection and were tracked longitudinally. The CDR3 consists of 12 residues. Germline assignment: CDR1 SQVTM and CDR2 ANQGSEA. Of note for this clone: A read error may account for a junction end that differs from germline.

The sequence was obtained from a man in his 60s with COVID-19, enrolled during active disease. The V call is TRBV29-1, the J call TRBJ1-1; the match to TRBD1 covers 7 bases. The sequenced sample consisted of peripheral blood. Written as DNA, the CDR3 is TGTTGGGCACAGGGGATGAACACTGAAGCTTTCTTT. This translates into CWAQGMNTEAFF.